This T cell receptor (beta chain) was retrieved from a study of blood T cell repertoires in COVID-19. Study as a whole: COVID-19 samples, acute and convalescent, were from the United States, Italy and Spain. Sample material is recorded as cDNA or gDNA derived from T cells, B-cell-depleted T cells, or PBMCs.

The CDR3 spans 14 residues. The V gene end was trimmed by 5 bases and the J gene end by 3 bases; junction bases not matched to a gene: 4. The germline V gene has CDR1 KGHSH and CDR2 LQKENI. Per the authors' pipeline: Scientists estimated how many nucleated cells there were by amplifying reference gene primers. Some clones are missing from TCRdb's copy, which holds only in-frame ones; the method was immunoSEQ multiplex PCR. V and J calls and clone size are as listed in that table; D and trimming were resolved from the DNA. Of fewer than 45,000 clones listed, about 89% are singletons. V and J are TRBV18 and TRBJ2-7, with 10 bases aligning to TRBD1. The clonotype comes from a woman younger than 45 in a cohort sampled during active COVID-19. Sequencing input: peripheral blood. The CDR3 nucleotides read TGTGCCAGCTCAGACGGGACAGGGGACTACGAGCAGTACTTC. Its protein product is CASSDGTGDYEQYF. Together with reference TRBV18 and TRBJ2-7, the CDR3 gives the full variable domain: NAGVMQNPRHLVRRRGQEARLRCSPMKGHSHVYWYRQLPEEGLKFMVYLQKENIIDESGMPKERFSAEFPKEGPSILRIQQVVRGDSAAYFCASSDGTGDYEQYFGPGTRLTVT.